What follows are 3 T cell receptor beta chains derived from one specimen sequenced in a study of OX40 agonist ivuxolimab in advanced cancers. This table comes from immunoSEQ multiplex PCR, and its TCRdb copy is limited to in-frame clones, with some not included. There are around 60,000 clones in the sample; about 90% occur only once, and around 25% lies in the top ten. The specimen comprised CD4+ or CD8+ T cells sorted from blood, sampled in a trial of the OX40 agonist ivuxolimab. All receptors derive from an adult with an advanced solid tumor such as melanoma, head and neck, liver or kidney cancer.

V is TRBV30 and J is TRBJ1-6; D gene unclear. Germline values: CDR1 GTSNPN, CDR2 SVGIG (reference sequence). V lost 2 bases and J 5 bases, leaving 22 bases between the germline ends. The CDR3 length is 18 residues. CDR3 nucleotides: TGTGCCTGGAGTAAGTCCCTATTCTGGACGGCGAATAATTCACCCCTCCACTTT. Its translation: CAWSKSLFWTANNSPLHF.

In nucleotides, the CDR3 is TGCGCCAGCAGCCAGGCACCGGGACTAGCGGGAGGGCCGTCCAATGAGCAGTTCTTC. Translating it yields CASSQAPGLAGGPSNEQFF. The chain carries TRBV4-1 and TRBJ2-1; 16 nucleotides match TRBD2. The CDR3 has 19 amino acids. V was clipped by 3 bases and J by 6 bases; unmatched bases: 11. In germline, CDR1 is MGHRA, CDR2 YSYEKL.

The V gene is TRBV5-1, the J gene TRBJ2-3; D call uncertain. The length of the CDR3 is 12 residues. Trimming stripped 5 bases from V and 3 bases from J, with 7 bases between. The germline gives CDR1 SGHRS, CDR2 YFSETQ. Here the CDR3 reads CASRKGTDTQYF. CDR3 in DNA: TGCGCCAGCAGAAAGGGTACAGATACGCAGTATTTT.